The 13 T cell receptor beta chains below come from one sample, sequenced in a study of T cells expressing NK-cell markers. TCRdb reanalyzed the 5' RACE reads, giving one entry per CDR3 protein sequence and no DNA. This sample carries 500,000 to 600,000 distinct CDR3 sequences, with around 3.3% going to the ten biggest clones. Sequencing used blood T cells: a sorted CD56 or NKG2C T cell subset, CD4+ or CD8+ T cells, or bulk PBMC T cells (not recorded which). The receptors were sampled from a man aged 18 to 30 in good health.

V gene TRBV10-3 combines with J gene TRBJ2-7; TCRdb designates TRBD2, a call that cannot be tested without DNA. CDR3 length equals 14 residues. The germline CDR1 and CDR2 sequences are ENHRY and SYGVKD. The CDR3 loop is CAIRLAGEGYEQYF.

The chain has TRBV5-6 and TRBJ1-1; TCRdb returns TRBD1, unconfirmable since there is no DNA. In germline, CDR1 is SGHDT, CDR2 YYEEEE. The CDR3 totals 16 residues. CDR3 residues: CASSFRQGGVRTEAFF.

The V call is TRBV29-1, the J call TRBJ2-7; TCRdb designates TRBD1, a call that cannot be tested without DNA. There are 12 residues in the CDR3. Germline assignment: CDR1 SQVTM and CDR2 ANQGSEA. The CDR3 reads CSVKRQGTAQYF.

V usage is TRBV5-1 and J usage is TRBJ2-2. Germline assignment: CDR1 SGHRS and CDR2 YFSETQ. The CDR3 totals 15 residues. CDR3 amino acids: CASSFGQLEPGELFF.

This chain connects TRBV7-9 to TRBJ1-3; TCRdb calls TRBD1, which cannot be checked without DNA. Germline lookup yields CDR1 SEHNR and CDR2 FQNEAQ (reference sequence). This CDR3 is 14 amino acids long. CDR3 in amino acids: CASSKTGPGNTIYF.

The chain links TRBV20-1 to TRBJ1-3; there is no DNA to check the TCRdb D call of TRBD1. This CDR3 region has 16 residues. Germline V gene lookup returns CDR1 DFQATT and CDR2 SNEGSKA (reference sequence). This CDR3 reads CSASFGTGGSGNTIYF.

J is TRBJ2-5 and V is TRBV14; the D call from TCRdb, TRBD2, cannot be confirmed without DNA. CDR3 length equals 15 residues. Germline lookup yields CDR1 SGHDN and CDR2 FVKESK. The CDR3 region is CASSQIAGGAETQYF.

CDR3: CSASSGQGDGYTF. The chain combines TRBV20-1 with TRBJ1-2; checking the TCRdb D call of TRBD1 is not possible without DNA. Germline CDR1 is DFQATT and CDR2 is SNEGSKA (reference sequence). This CDR3 is built from 13 residues.

The chain recombines TRBV6-2 or TRBV6-3 with TRBJ2-3; TCRdb indicates TRBD1, and absent DNA this call remains unverified. The germline CDR1 and CDR2 sequences are MNHEY and SVGEGT. The CDR3 spans 18 residues. The CDR3 spells CASRLRGLTGPGTDTQYF.

This chain links TRBV20-1 with TRBJ2-7; lacking DNA, the TRBD1 call made by TCRdb goes unchecked. Germline V CDR1 and CDR2: DFQATT, SNEGSKA (reference sequence). The CDR3 has 11 amino acids. The CDR3 spells CSARDRDQQYF.

J is TRBJ2-7 and V is TRBV29-1; TCRdb calls TRBD1, which cannot be checked without DNA. CDR1 and CDR2 (germline): SQVTM, ANQGSEA. CDR3 length: 15 residues. The CDR3: CSVGTGTGNGYEQYF.

The J gene is TRBJ2-7, the V gene TRBV6-2 or TRBV6-3. CDR3 length: 15 amino acids. Germline CDR1 MNHEY, CDR2 SVGEGT. The CDR3 here is CASKRGLADSYEQYF.

The CDR3 sequence: CASSLYVPAVARNEQFF. V is TRBV7-6 and J is TRBJ2-1; TCRdb gives TRBD2 as the D gene, but with no DNA this cannot be confirmed. Looked up from germline, CDR1 is SGHVS and CDR2 is FNYEAQ. The CDR3 is 17 amino acids.